This entry lists 8 T cell receptor beta chains sequenced from one sample in a study of identical twins. TCRdb ran MiXCR on the 5' RACE reads and lists one entry per CDR3 protein. The sample includes 310,000 or so distinct CDR3 sequences, roughly 8.6% of them seen just once. These data are also associated with another study on yellow fever vaccine responses in identical twins.

The specimen was memory (CD45RO+) T cells sorted from blood. The receptors were gathered from a woman under 30 in good health.

This clonotype was seen at least ten times. This chain connects TRBV14 to TRBJ2-1; D gene uncertain. Germline V gene data show CDR1 as SGHDN and CDR2 as FVKESK. V lost 3 bases and J 6 bases, leaving 9 bases between the germline ends. This CDR3 comprises 13 residues. The CDR3 reads CASSQTGVNEQFF. The CDR3 DNA is TGTGCCAGCAGCCAGACTGGGGTCAATGAGCAGTTCTTC.

The chain links TRBV6-1 to TRBJ2-1; D is undetermined. V lost 5 bases, J lost 7 bases, and 18 bases lay in between. This CDR3 comprises 15 residues. CDR1 and CDR2 from the germline V gene are MNHNS and SASEGT. The CDR3: CASSHTSGGGNEQFF. CDR3 bases: TGTGCCAGCAGTCATACGTCAGGTGGTGGGAATGAGCAGTTCTTC.

The V call is TRBV12-3 or TRBV12-4, the J call TRBJ1-1; 10 nucleotides agree with TRBD1. The V and J ends lost 5 bases and 4 bases, in that order; junction bases with no gene match: 7. The CDR3 totals 15 residues. CDR3 nucleotide sequence: TGTGCCAGCAGTGAAGGGGGACAGGGGATCACTGAAGCTTTCTTT. Encoded protein: CASSEGGQGITEAFF.

V usage is TRBV2 and J usage is TRBJ2-1; D unresolved. The length of the CDR3 is 13 residues. Between the trimmed V and J ends, which lost 7 bases and 10 bases, there was a span of 17 bases. Germline CDR1 and CDR2: SNHLY and FYNNEI. The CDR3 region is CASMLADLLEQFF. The CDR3, as DNA: TGTGCCAGCATGTTGGCAGACCTTCTGGAGCAGTTCTTC.

This clonotype has at least ten counts. The chain uses TRBV7-8 and TRBJ2-7; 9 nucleotides match TRBD2. The CDR3 totals 15 residues. J lost 3 bases, V lost 6 bases, and 9 bases had no gene match. Germline CDR1 is SGHVS and CDR2 is FQNEAQ. CDR3 residues: CASRQTSGHFYEQYF. The CDR3 nucleotides read TGTGCCAGCAGGCAGACTAGCGGACATTTCTACGAGCAGTACTTC.

V usage is TRBV23-1 and J usage is TRBJ2-1; 7 positions agree with TRBD2. TRBV23-1 is filed as an ORF, its function uncertain. This CDR3 is built from 16 residues. The junction had 6 bases not matched to a gene; V was cut back by 4 bases and J by 0 bases. CDR3 DNA: TGCGCCAGCAGTCCCGAGCGGGGTAGCTCCTACAATGAGCAGTTCTTC. This codes for CASSPERGSSYNEQFF.

The sample holds a few counts of this clonotype. V and J are TRBV12-3 or TRBV12-4 and TRBJ2-3, with D tentatively TRBD1 or TRBD2 (10 bases each). V lost 10 bases, J lost 1 base, and 33 bases lay in between. The CDR3 is 20 amino acids. CDR3 in DNA: TGTGCCACTCGTAGTGGGGACAGGGGTTTACTAGCGGGACGCACAGATACGCAGTATTTT. This codes for CATRSGDRGLLAGRTDTQYF.

J is TRBJ2-5 and V is TRBV20-1; the D call may be TRBD1 or TRBD2 (7 bases each). The V end lost 1 base, the J end lost 4 bases, and 13 bases lay between the germline ends. The CDR3 consists of 14 residues. Germline V gene sequence: CDR1 DFQATT, CDR2 SNEGSKA (reference sequence). The DNA of the CDR3 is TGCAGTGCTAGAGGGGAGGGGGCCCGAGAGACCCAGTACTTC. It translates to CSARGEGARETQYF.